These 8 T cell receptor beta chains share one sample of origin, sequenced in a study of shared clonotypes between healthy human individuals. Some clones are missing from TCRdb's copy, which holds only in-frame ones; the method was immunoSEQ multiplex PCR. The repertoire holds some 1,900,000 clones, with approximately 95% as singletons. Selected positively for CCR7 and CD45RO-negative, naive CD8 cells excluded terminally differentiated effector memory CD45RA+ cells. Material for sequencing was naive CD8+ T cells sorted from blood. The receptor set was obtained from a man aged 18 to 29 in good health.

This chain uses TRBV29-1 with TRBJ1-2; 7 bases are shared with TRBD1. The J segment lost 2 bases and the V segment lost 5 bases, leaving 5 bases of the junction unmatched. Looked up from germline, CDR1 is SQVTM and CDR2 is ANQGSEA. This CDR3 is built from 13 residues. The CDR3 loop reads CSVRTGQNYGYTF. CDR3 DNA: TGCAGCGTTCGGACAGGTCAGAACTATGGCTACACCTTC. Full variable domain (remainder filled in from reference TRBV29-1 and TRBJ1-2): SAVISQKPSRDICQRGTSLTIQCQVDSQVTMMFWYRQQPGQSLTLIATANQGSEATYESGFVIDKFPISRPNLTFSTLTVSNMSPEDSSIYLCSVRTGQNYGYTFGSGTRLTVV.

The chain is built from TRBV11-2 and TRBJ2-5, with TRBD2 matching over 9 bases. This CDR3 has 17 residues. V shed 2 bases and J 5 bases; nucleotides not matched to a gene: 12. Germline V lookup: CDR1 SGHAT, CDR2 FQNNGV. The CDR3 bases are TGTGCCAGCAGCTTAACCGTCGGGCGGGGGGGAGGTGAGACCCAGTACTTC. Translated: CASSLTVGRGGGETQYF.

The V call is TRBV6-5, the J call TRBJ2-1, with TRBD2 matching 10 bases. Trimming removed 0 bases from V and 10 bases from J; junction bases left unmatched: 6. The CDR3 totals 15 residues. Per germline, CDR1 MNHEY and CDR2 SVGAGI. CDR3 in DNA: TGTGCCAGCAGTTACTCCGCTAGCGGGAGTCGGGAGCAGTTCTTC. Residues: CASSYSASGSREQFF.

As to this clone: Other DNA sequences in this specimen translate into the identical CDR3. The rearrangement uses TRBV4-1 and TRBJ2-7; D call uncertain. With 1 base removed from V and 2 bases from J, the gap between germline ends came to 6 bases. Germline V gene lookup returns CDR1 MGHRA and CDR2 YSYEKL. This CDR3 has 13 residues. The CDR3 loop reads CASSQGQTYEQYF. In nucleotides, the CDR3 is TGCGCCAGCAGCCAAGGTCAAACCTACGAGCAGTACTTC.

The rearrangement joins TRBV27 to TRBJ2-7; no definite D call. The CDR3 covers 16 residues. The germline CDR1 and CDR2 sequences are MNHEY and SMNVEV (reference sequence). The V gene lost 7 bases and the J gene lost 3 bases, with 22 bases spanning the gap. CDR3 nucleotides: TGTGCCAGCACGGCATCGGCAGGAACGACTTTCTACGAGCAGTACTTC. Its translation is CASTASAGTTFYEQYF.

The chain combines TRBV5-4 with TRBJ2-1; 12 nucleotides match TRBD2. V lost 6 bases to trimming and J lost 5 bases; unmatched junction nucleotides: 9. This CDR3 has 16 amino acids. Germline CDR1 reads SGHNT; CDR2 reads YYREEE (reference sequence). This CDR3 is CASTPLAGGPNNEQFF. The DNA of the CDR3 is TGTGCCAGCACCCCCCTAGCGGGAGGGCCCAACAATGAGCAGTTCTTC. The variable domain in full, with the rest retrieved from reference TRBV5-4 and TRBJ2-1, is ETGVTQSPTHLIKTRGQQVTLRCSSQSGHNTVSWYQQALGQGPQFIFQYYREEENGRGNFPPRFSGLQFPNYSSELNVNALELDDSALYLCASTPLAGGPNNEQFFGPGTRLTVL.

V gene TRBV28 combines with J gene TRBJ1-1, with D unresolved. The V gene lost 1 base and the J gene lost 0 bases, with 9 bases spanning the gap. The CDR3 runs 15 residues. Germline-derived CDR1 and CDR2 are MDHEN and SYDVKM. CDR3 amino acids: CASSLLHTVNTEAFF. In DNA, the CDR3 is TGTGCCAGCAGTTTATTGCACACCGTGAACACTGAAGCTTTCTTT.

DNA for the CDR3: TGCGCCAGCAGCCCACTAGCAAAGGGCTCCTACGAGCAGTACTTC. This gives the protein CASSPLAKGSYEQYF. The chain has TRBV4-1 and TRBJ2-7; a weak D match, TRBD2 (6 bases). Per the germline V gene, CDR1 is MGHRA and CDR2 is YSYEKL. Trimming took 4 bases from V and 0 from J, leaving 13 bases between them. The CDR3 consists of 15 residues.